This T cell receptor beta chain was sequenced for a study of cytomegalovirus exposure and HLA in healthy donors. Vbeta (60) and Jbeta (13) primers were used in the PCR. The protocol was immunoSEQ multiplex PCR, while the TCRdb copy is restricted to in-frame clones and leaves out a portion. Of roughly 170,000 clones detected, 65% to 90% appear once; the ten largest clones hold approximately 1.2%. The CDR3 extends over 14 amino acids. Trimming took off 0 bases at V and 8 bases at J, with 12 bases between the two ends. The germline CDR1 and CDR2 sequences are MGHDK and SYGVNS. This sequence joins TRBV25-1 and TRBJ2-3, with D perhaps TRBD1 (6 bases). Specimen: PBMCs. This TCR was sampled from a girl aged 2 to 10 in good health and CMV-seropositive. Here the CDR3 reads CASSEYQGLGTQYF. The CDR3 DNA reads as TGTGCCAGCAGTGAATATCAGGGGCTGGGTACGCAGTATTTT.